The clone carrying this TCR beta chain was seen at least ten times. Its antigen is as yet unknown. The data derive from a study of T cells after yellow fever vaccination. Study in general: SMART-Seq v4 Ultra Low Input prepared libraries from low-cell fractions. Study-wide points: Most clones from primary vaccination were detected again post-booster (around 95% CD4, 88% CD8). The appearance of a small share of clonotypes in both CD4 and CD8 compartments was observed.

Synthesis of TCR cDNA relied on 5'RACE template switching, which attached a universal primer site and UMIs. A single record per CDR3 protein comes from TCRdb applying MiXCR to the 5' RACE reads. This table holds 340,000 or so distinct CDR3 sequences, under 15% found once. Germline trimming cut 2 bases from V and 5 bases from J; bases unmatched to any gene: 8. Germline V CDR1 and CDR2: ENHRY, SYGVKD. The CDR3 loop spans 15 amino acids. This chain joins TRBV10-3 and TRBJ1-2; 7 bases fit TRBD1. This sequence originates from a man between 18 and 35 years old who received the YFV17D yellow fever vaccine. The material was CD4+ T cells sorted from PBMCs, obtained 15 days after the yellow fever booster vaccination. CDR3 nucleotides: TGTGCCATCAGTGAGCCGGGGACAGACACTTATGGCTACACCTTC. Its protein is CAISEPGTDTYGYTF.